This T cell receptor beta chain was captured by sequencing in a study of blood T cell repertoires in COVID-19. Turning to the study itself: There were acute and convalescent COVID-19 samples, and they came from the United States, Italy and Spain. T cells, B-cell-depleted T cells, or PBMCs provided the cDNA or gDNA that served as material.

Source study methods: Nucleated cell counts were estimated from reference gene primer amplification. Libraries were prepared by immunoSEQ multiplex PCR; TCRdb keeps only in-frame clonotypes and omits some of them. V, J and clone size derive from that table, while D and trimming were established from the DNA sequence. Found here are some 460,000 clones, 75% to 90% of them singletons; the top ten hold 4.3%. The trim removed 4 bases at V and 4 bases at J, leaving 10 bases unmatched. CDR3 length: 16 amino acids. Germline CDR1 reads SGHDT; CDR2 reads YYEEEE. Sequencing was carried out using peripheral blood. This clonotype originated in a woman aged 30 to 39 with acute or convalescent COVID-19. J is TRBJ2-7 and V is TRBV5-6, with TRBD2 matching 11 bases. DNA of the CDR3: TGTGCCAGCAGCGCCGGACGACTAGCGGGGTTGTACGAGCAGTACTTC. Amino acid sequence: CASSAGRLAGLYEQYF.